This TCR beta chain was sequenced in a study of blood T cell repertoires in COVID-19. Study summary: The origin of the acute and convalescent COVID-19 samples was the United States, Italy and Spain.

Libraries were prepared by immunoSEQ multiplex PCR; TCRdb keeps only in-frame clonotypes and omits some of them. The table has over 350,000 clones, approximately 88% seen once. CDR1 is SNHLY, CDR2 FYNNEI, per germline. The CDR3 length is 13 residues. Trimming took 7 bases from V and 1 from J; bases not matched to a gene: 4. The age range of participants was 18 to 89 years, with residence in about two dozen US areas. The sequence was obtained from a woman in her 30s with acute COVID-19. The sequenced material came from PBMCs or T cells enriched from blood (not recorded which). The V call is TRBV2, the J call TRBJ2-7; TRBD2 matches at 7 bases. CDR3 in amino acids: CASKRGDSYEQYF. The CDR3 coding sequence is TGTGCCAGCAAGCGGGGTGATTCCTACGAGCAGTACTTC.